This T cell receptor (beta chain) was captured by sequencing in a study of T cell responses to AZD1222 COVID-19 vaccine. CDR3 size: 15 residues. The germline CDR1 and CDR2 sequences are SGHTA and FQGNSA. The ends lost 5 bases at V and 4 bases at J; junction bases unmatched: 5. Study-level results: Compared with day 0, the breadth and depth of the Spike-specific TCR repertoire rose significantly after two doses of AZD1222. Donors were mostly white British, more females; clonal diversity possibly underestimated. At 160-218 and 743-854, vaccine-associated CD4 TCRs were dominant, and they spanned spike.

TCRdb's table, derived via immunoSEQ multiplex PCR, lists solely in-frame clones and lacks some. The table includes around 170,000 clones, approximately 91% detected once. This clone was seen a handful of times. The antigen remains undetermined. The TCR comes from an adult who received the AZD1222 COVID-19 vaccine. The material was peripheral blood, obtained 28 days after the second AZD1222 dose. This rearrangement joins TRBV7-2 to TRBJ2-3; 11 bases are shared with TRBD1. The CDR3 coding sequence is TGTGCCAGCAGCGTGGACAGGGGGCGAGCAGATACGCAGTATTTT. Its translation: CASSVDRGRADTQYF.